This T cell receptor beta chain emerged from a study of shared clonotypes between healthy human individuals. Germline V CDR1 and CDR2: MGHRA, YSYEKL. The CDR3 length is 15 residues. V dropped 1 base and J dropped 5; count of bases not matched to a gene: 5. Study observations and caveats: For sorted subsets, rarefaction showed incomplete sequencing despite large depth.

A word on this clone: Its antigen is unidentified.

Libraries were prepared by immunoSEQ multiplex PCR; TCRdb keeps only in-frame clonotypes and omits some of them. The table has more than 2,000,000 clones, about 92% seen once. Sequenced sample: naive CD4+ T cells sorted from blood. Subset given: CD45RA+ positively selected. The V call is TRBV4-1, the J call TRBJ2-1; 7 bases map to TRBD2. This TCR was sampled from a man in his late teens or twenties in good health. The DNA for the CDR3 is TGCGCCAGCAGCCAAGCCCGGGGGGAGAACAATGAGCAGTTCTTC. It translates to CASSQARGENNEQFF.